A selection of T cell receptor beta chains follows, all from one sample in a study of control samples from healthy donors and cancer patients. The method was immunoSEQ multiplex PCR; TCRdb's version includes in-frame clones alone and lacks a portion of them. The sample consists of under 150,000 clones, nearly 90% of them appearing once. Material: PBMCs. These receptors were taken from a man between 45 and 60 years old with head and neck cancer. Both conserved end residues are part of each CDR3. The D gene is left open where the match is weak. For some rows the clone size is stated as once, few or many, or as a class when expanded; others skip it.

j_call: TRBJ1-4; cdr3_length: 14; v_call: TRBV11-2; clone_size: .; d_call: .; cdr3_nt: TGTGCCAGCAGCCCGCGACTTAATAATGAAAAACTGTTTTTT; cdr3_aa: CASSPRLNNEKLFF
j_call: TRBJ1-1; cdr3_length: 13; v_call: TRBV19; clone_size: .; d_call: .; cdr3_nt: TGTGCCAGTAGTCCTGCCCGTAGGACTGAAGCTTTCTTT; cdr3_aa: CASSPARRTEAFF
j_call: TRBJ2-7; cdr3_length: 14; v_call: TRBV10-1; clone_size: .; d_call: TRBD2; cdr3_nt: TGCGCCAGCAGTGATACTAGCGGGCGCTACGAGCAGTACTTC; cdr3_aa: CASSDTSGRYEQYF
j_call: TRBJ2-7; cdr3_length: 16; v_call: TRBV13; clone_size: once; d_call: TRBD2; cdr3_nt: TGTGCCAGCAGCTTAGTTGCGGGACTAGCGGGATACGAGCAGTACTTC; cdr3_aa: CASSLVAGLAGYEQYF
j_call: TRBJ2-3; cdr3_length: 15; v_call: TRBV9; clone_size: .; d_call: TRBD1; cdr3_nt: TGTGCCAGCAGCCCCGGACAGGGTTACACAGATACGCAGTATTTT; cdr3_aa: CASSPGQGYTDTQYF
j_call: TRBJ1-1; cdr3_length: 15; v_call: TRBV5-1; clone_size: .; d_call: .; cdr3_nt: TGCGCCAGCAGCTTGGGACAGCTTATGAACACTGAAGCTTTCTTT; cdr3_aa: CASSLGQLMNTEAFF
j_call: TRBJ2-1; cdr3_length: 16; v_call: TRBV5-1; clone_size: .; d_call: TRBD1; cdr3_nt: TGCGCCAGCAGGTTATCCACAGGGGGCGCCTACAATGAGCAGTTCTTC; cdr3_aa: CASRLSTGGAYNEQFF
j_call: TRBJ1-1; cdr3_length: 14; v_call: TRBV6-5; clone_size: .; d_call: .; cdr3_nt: TGTGCCAGCAGTCCGTCCGTCCTGAACACTGAAGCTTTCTTT; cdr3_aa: CASSPSVLNTEAFF
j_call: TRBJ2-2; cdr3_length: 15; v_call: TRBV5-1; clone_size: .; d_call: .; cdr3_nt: TGCGCCAGCAGCTTGATGGGGGACAACACCGGGGAGCTGTTTTTT; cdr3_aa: CASSLMGDNTGELFF
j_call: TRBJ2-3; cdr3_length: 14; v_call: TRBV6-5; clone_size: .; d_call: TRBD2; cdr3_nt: TGTGCCAGCAGAGCGGGGGGGCCATCAGATACGCAGTATTTT; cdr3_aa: CASRAGGPSDTQYF
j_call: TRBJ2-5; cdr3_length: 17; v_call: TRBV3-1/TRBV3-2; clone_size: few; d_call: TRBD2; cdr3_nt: TGTGCCAGCAGCCAGGGTGATGGTCTAGCGGGAAGGGAGACCCAGTACTTC; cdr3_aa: CASSQGDGLAGRETQYF
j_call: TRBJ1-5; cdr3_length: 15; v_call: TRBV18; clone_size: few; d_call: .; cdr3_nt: TGTGCCAGCTCACCACAGGACAATAGCAATCAGCCCCAGCATTTT; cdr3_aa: CASSPQDNSNQPQHF
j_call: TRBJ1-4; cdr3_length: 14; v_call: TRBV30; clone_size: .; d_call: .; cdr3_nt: TGTGCCTCTACAGGGTCGTATCACTTTGAAAAACTGTTTTTT; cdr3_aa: CASTGSYHFEKLFF
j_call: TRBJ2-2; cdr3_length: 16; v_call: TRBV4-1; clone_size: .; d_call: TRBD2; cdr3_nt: TGCGCCAGCAGCCAACACGAGCGGGGGGGCACCGGGGAGCTGTTTTTT; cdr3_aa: CASSQHERGGTGELFF
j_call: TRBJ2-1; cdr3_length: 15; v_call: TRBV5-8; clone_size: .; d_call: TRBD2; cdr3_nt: TGTGCCAGCAGCCTGACTAGCGCCTCCTACAATGAGCAGTTCTTC; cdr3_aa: CASSLTSASYNEQFF
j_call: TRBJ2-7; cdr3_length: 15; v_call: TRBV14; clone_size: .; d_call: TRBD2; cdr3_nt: TGTGCCAGCAGCCAAGCTGGCGGGAGCTCCTACGAGCAGTACTTC; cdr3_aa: CASSQAGGSSYEQYF
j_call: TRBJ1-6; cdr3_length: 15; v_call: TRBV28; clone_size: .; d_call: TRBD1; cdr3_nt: TGTGCCAGCAGTTACGGGACAGGGGATAATTCACCCCTCCACTTT; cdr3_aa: CASSYGTGDNSPLHF
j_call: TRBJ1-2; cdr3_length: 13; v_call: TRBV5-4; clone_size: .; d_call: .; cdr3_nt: TGTGCCAGCAGCTTTCCGGGCGGCTATGGCTACACCTTC; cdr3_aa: CASSFPGGYGYTF
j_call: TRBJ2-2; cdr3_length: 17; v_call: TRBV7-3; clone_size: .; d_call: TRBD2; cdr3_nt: TGTGCCAGCAGCTTAAGCCCGGGACTAAGAAACACCGGGGAGCTGTTTTTT; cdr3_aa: CASSLSPGLRNTGELFF
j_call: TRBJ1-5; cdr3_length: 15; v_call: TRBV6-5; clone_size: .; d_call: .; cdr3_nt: TGTGCCAGCAGTCAATTCCGGGACACAAATCAGCCCCAGCATTTT; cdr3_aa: CASSQFRDTNQPQHF
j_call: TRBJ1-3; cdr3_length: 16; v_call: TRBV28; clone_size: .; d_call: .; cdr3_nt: TGTGCCAGCAGTGATGCCGGGACAATCTCTGGAAACACCATATATTTT; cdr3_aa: CASSDAGTISGNTIYF
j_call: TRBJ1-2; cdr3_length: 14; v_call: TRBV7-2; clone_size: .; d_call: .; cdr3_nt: TGTGCCAGCAGCTTAGAGAGGCAGGCCGTTGGCTACACCTTC; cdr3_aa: CASSLERQAVGYTF
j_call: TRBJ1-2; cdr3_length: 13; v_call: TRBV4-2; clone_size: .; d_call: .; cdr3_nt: TGTGCCAGCAGCCAAGAGACAGACTATGGCTACACCTTC; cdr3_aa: CASSQETDYGYTF
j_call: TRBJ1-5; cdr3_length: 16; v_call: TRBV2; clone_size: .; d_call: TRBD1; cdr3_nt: TGTGCCAGCAGTTCTCCGGGACAGGGGGCTCATCAGCCCCAGCATTTT; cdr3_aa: CASSSPGQGAHQPQHF
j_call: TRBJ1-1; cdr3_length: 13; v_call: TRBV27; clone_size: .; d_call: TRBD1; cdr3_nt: TGTGCCAGCAGTGCCGCAGGGGGCGCATGGGCTTTCTTT; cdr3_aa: CASSAAGGAWAFF
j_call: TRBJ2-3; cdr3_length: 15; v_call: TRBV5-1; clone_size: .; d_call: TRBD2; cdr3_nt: TGCGCCAGCAGCTTGGGGAGCGGGAACCCAGATACGCAGTATTTT; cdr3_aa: CASSLGSGNPDTQYF
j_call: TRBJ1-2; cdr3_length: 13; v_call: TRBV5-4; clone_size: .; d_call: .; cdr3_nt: TGTGCCAGCAGTTTGACAGGAATAGGTGGCTACACCTTC; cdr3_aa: CASSLTGIGGYTF
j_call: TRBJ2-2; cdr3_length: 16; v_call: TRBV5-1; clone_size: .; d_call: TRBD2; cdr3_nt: TGCGCCAGCAGCTATAGCGGGGGCGCGAACACCGGGGAGCTGTTTTTT; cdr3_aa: CASSYSGGANTGELFF
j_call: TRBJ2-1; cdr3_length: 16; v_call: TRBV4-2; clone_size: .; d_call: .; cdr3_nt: TGTGCCAGCAGCCAAGAAGGGTTAGCATCCTACAATGAGCAGTTCTTC; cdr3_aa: CASSQEGLASYNEQFF
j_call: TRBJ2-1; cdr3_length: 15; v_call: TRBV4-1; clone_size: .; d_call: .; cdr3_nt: TGCGCCAGCAGCCAAGAAAGCTCCAGGGCTACTGAGCAGTTCTTC; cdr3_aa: CASSQESSRATEQFF
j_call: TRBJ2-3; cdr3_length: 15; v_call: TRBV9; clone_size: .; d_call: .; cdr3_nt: TGTGCCAGCAGCGTAGCCGCTACTGCGGCAGATACGCAGTATTTT; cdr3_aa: CASSVAATAADTQYF
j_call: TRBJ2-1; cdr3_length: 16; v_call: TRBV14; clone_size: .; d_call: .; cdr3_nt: TGTGCCAGCAGACCCGGGTCCGGGAACGCCTACAATGAGCAGTTCTTC; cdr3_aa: CASRPGSGNAYNEQFF
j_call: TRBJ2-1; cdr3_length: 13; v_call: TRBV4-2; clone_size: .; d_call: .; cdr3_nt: TGTGCCAGCAGCCCCCGGGACTTAAATGAGCAGTTCTTC; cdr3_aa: CASSPRDLNEQFF
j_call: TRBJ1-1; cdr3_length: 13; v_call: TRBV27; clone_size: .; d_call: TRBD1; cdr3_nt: TGTGCCAGCAGGGCACAGGGGGCTGGTGAAGCTTTCTTT; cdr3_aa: CASRAQGAGEAFF
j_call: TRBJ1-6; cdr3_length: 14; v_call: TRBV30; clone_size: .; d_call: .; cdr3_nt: TGTGCCTGGAGTGTCATTTTGGGATATTCACCCCTCCACTTT; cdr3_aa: CAWSVILGYSPLHF
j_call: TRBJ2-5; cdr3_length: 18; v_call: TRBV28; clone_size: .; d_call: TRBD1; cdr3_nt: TGTGCCAGCAACGAGGGACAGGGTTTCGAGGTCTTACAAGAGACCCAGTACTTC; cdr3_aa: CASNEGQGFEVLQETQYF
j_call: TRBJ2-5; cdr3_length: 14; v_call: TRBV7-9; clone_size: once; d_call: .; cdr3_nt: TGTGCCAGCAGCCCCCCCAGGAAATTTAGGACCCAGTACTTC; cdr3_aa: CASSPPRKFRTQYF
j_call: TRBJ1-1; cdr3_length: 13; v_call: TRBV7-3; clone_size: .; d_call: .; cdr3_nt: TGTGCCAGCAGCTTAGAGATGAACACTGAAGCTTTCTTT; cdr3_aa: CASSLEMNTEAFF
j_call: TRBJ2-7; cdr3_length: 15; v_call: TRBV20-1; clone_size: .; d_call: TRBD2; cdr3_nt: TGCAGTGCTAGTAGCGGGGGGGCCGTCGGCTACGAGCAGTACTTC; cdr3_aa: CSASSGGAVGYEQYF
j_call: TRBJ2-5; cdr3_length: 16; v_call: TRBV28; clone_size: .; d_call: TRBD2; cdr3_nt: TGTGCCAGCAGTTTAGCCCCCCGGGAGGTTGGGGAGACCCAGTACTTC; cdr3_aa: CASSLAPREVGETQYF
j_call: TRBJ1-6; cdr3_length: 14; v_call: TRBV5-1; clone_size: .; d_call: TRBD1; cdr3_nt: TGCGCCAGCAGCCCGGACAGGACGAATTCACCCCTCCACTTT; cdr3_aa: CASSPDRTNSPLHF
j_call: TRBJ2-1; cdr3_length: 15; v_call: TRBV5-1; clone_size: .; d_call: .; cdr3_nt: TGCGCCAGCAGCTTGGCGGGGAGCTCCTACAATGAGCAGTTCTTC; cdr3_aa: CASSLAGSSYNEQFF
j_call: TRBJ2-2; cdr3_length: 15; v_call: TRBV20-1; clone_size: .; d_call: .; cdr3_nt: TGCAGTGCTAGTGCCCAGGCCCCGAACACCGGGGAGCTGTTTTTT; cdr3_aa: CSASAQAPNTGELFF
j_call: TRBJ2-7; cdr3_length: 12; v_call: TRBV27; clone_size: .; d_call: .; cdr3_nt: TGTGCCAGCAGTCCCGGAGGCCACGAGCAGTACTTC; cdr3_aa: CASSPGGHEQYF
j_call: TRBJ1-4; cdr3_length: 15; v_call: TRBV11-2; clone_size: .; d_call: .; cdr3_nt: TGTGCCAGCAGCCGAGGACAGAGCTTTGTAGAAAAACTGTTTTTT; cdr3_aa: CASSRGQSFVEKLFF